This TCR beta chain was sequenced during a study of T-cell reconstitution after alpha-beta-depleted transplantation in children. Unique molecular identifiers were incorporated into the prepared TCRbeta library. MiXCR, run by TCRdb on the PCR reads, gives a single entry per CDR3 protein. In the table there are about 870,000 distinct CDR3 sequences, less than 20% of which are singletons. Whole-study findings and limits: Newly produced T cells mostly accounted for T-cell counts and diversity one year post-transplant. Day-60 TCRbeta diversity that was high in some patients was derived from surviving recipient T cells and thymic progenitors. Two months or so post-transplant, alpha-beta T cells reportedly derived from several hundred expanded graft clones.

This clonotype came up many times. What it binds is unknown. The sample was PBMCs, mostly from graft donor cells, taken 360 days after TCRalphabeta/CD19-depleted stem cell transplant. The origin of this receptor is a male patient between 10 and 17 years old who had a stem cell transplant for acute lymphoblastic leukemia, so the T cells may come from the graft donor.

The CDR3: CASRTDRDENIQYF. The CDR3 DNA sequence: TGTGCCAGCAGGACGGACAGGGACGAAAACATTCAGTACTTC. V and J are TRBV7-9 and TRBJ2-4; 8 bases are shared with TRBD1. V was pared by 6 bases and J by 5 bases, with 6 bases of the junction left unmatched. CDR1 SEHNR and CDR2 FQNEAQ come from the germline V gene (reference sequence). CDR3 length: 14 residues.